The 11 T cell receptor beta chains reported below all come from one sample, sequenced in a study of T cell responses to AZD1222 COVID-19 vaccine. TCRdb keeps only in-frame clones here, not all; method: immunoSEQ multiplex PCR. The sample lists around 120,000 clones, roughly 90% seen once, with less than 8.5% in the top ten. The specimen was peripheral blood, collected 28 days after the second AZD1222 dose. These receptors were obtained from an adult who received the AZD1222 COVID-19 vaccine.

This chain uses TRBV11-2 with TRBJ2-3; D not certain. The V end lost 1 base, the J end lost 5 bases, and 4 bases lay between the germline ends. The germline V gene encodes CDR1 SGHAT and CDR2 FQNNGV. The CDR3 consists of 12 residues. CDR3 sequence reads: CASSLALDTQYF. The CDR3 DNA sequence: TGTGCCAGCAGCTTAGCTCTAGATACGCAGTATTTT.

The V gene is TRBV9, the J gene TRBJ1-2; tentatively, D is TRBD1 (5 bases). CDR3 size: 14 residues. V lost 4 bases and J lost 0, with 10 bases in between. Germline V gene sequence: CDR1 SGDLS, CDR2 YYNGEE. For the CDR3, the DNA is TGTGCCAGCAGCATACAGGCGTCTAACTATGGCTACACCTTC. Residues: CASSIQASNYGYTF.

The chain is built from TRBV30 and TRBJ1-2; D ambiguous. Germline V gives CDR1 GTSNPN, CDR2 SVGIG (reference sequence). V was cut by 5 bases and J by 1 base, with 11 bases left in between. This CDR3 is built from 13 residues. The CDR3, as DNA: TGTGCCTGGGCCCTAAGGGATAACTATGGCTACACCTTC. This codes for CAWALRDNYGYTF.

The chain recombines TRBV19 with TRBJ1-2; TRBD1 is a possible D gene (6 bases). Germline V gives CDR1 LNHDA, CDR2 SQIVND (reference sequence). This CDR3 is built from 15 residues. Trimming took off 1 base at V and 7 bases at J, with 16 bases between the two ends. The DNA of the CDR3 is TGTGCCAGTAGTATAGGAACCGGGGGCTTCGGTGGCTACACCTTC. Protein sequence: CASSIGTGGFGGYTF.

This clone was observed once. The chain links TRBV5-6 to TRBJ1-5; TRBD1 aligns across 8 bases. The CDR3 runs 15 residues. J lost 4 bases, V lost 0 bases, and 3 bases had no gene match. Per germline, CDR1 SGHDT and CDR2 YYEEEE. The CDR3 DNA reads TGTGCCAGCAGCTTGGGGACAGGGAGGAATCAGCCCCAGCATTTT. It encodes CASSLGTGRNQPQHF.

The CDR3 DNA follows: TGTGCCAGCTCGAGAACGAACTACCAAGAGACCCAGTACTTC. Encoded protein: CASSRTNYQETQYF. The chain joins TRBV18 to TRBJ2-5; D gene ambiguous. V lost 6 bases and J 0 bases, leaving 11 bases between the germline ends. CDR3 length: 14 residues. The germline V gene encodes CDR1 KGHSH and CDR2 LQKENI.

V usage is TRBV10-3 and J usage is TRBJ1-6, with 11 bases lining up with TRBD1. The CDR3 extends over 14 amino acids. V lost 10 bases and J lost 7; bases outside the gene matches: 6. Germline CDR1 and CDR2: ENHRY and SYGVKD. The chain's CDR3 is CANKGQGDNSPLHF. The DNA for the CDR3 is TGTGCCAACAAGGGACAGGGGGACAATTCACCCCTCCACTTT.

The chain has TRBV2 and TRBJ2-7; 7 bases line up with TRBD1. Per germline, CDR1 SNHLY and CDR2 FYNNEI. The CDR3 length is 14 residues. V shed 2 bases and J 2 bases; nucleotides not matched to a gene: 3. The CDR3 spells CASSEQGDTYEQYF. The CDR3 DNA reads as TGTGCCAGCAGTGAACAGGGGGATACCTACGAGCAGTACTTC.

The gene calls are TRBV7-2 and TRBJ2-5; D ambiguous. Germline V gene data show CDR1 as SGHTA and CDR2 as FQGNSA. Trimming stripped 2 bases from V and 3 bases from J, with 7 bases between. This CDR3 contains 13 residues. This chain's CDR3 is CASSLLREETQYF. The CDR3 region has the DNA TGTGCCAGCAGCTTACTTCGGGAAGAGACCCAGTACTTC.

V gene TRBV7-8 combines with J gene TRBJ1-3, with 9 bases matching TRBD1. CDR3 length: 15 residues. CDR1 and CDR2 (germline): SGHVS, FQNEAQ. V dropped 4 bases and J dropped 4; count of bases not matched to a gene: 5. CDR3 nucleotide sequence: TGTGCCAGCAGCTCGAGGACAGGGGTAGGAAACACCATATATTTT. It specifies CASSSRTGVGNTIYF.

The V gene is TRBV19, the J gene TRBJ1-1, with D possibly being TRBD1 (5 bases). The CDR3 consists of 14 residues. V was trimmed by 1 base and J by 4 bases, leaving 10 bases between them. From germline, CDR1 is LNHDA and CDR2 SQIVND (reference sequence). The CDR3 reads CASSIVEGSTEAFF. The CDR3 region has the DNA TGTGCCAGTAGTATAGTTGAGGGGAGCACTGAAGCTTTCTTT.